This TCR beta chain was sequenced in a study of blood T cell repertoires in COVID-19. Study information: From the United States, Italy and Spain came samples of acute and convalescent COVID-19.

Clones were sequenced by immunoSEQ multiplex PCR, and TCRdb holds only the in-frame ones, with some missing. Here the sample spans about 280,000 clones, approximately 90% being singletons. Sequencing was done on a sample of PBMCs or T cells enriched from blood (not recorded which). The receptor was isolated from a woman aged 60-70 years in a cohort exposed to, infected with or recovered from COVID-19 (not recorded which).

CDR3 in amino acids: CASTSRARAYNSPLHF. The DNA for the CDR3 is TGTGCCAGCACCTCTAGGGCCAGGGCTTATAATTCACCCCTCCACTTT. The rearrangement joins TRBV28 to TRBJ1-6; perhaps TRBD1 as D (5 bases). Germline values: CDR1 MDHEN, CDR2 SYDVKM. This CDR3 spans 16 amino acids. The V gene lost 7 bases and the J gene lost 4 bases, with 17 bases spanning the gap. The whole variable domain, filled in from reference TRBV28 and TRBJ1-6, reads DVKVTQSSRYLVKRTGEKVFLECVQDMDHENMFWYRQDPGLGLRLIYFSYDVKMKEKGDIPEGYSVSREKKERFSLILESASTNQTSMYLCASTSRARAYNSPLHFGNGTRLTVT.